This is a list of T cell receptor beta chains from one sample in a study of T cells after yellow fever vaccination. Each CDR3 protein gets one entry after TCRdb re-called the 5' RACE reads with MiXCR. Of roughly 300,000 distinct CDR3 sequences in the sample, 7% to 10% were seen once. Specimen: PBMCs, collected roughly 46 days after the first yellow fever vaccination. These receptors were collected from a man aged 18 to 30 who received the YFV17D yellow fever vaccine. Both conserved end residues are part of each CDR3. The D gene is left open where the match is weak. Not all rows give a size; the values are once, few, many and, for expanded clones, a class.

>NA|TRBV6-2/TRBV6-3|TRBJ1-1|TRBD1
CASSYRQGVLDTEAFF
TGTGCCAGCAGTTACCGACAGGGAGTCTTGGACACTGAAGCTTTCTTT
>few|TRBV4-1|TRBJ2-3|TRBD2
CASSQLVAGPDTQYF
TGCGCCAGCAGCCAACTGGTAGCGGGGCCAGATACGCAGTATTTT
>NA|TRBV27|TRBJ1-2|NA
CASSFEASSNYGYTF
TGTGCCAGCAGTTTTGAGGCCAGCTCTAACTATGGCTACACCTTC
>once|TRBV7-3|TRBJ2-1|TRBD1
CASSSGTGLDEQFF
TGTGCCAGCAGTTCCGGGACAGGGCTCGATGAGCAGTTCTTC
>NA|TRBV5-1|TRBJ1-1|NA
CASSIAGTAMNTEAFF
TGCGCCAGCAGCATAGCGGGGACCGCAATGAACACTGAAGCTTTCTTT
>many|TRBV5-1|TRBJ2-1|NA
CASSLAVLNYNEQFF
TGCGCCAGCAGCTTGGCTGTACTGAATTACAATGAGCAGTTCTTC
>NA|TRBV10-3|TRBJ1-1|NA
CAISQGGEAFF
TGTGCCATCAGCCAAGGGGGGGAAGCTTTCTTT
>few|TRBV5-4|TRBJ2-5|NA
CASLIARLRETQYF
TGTGCCAGCCTAATTGCCCGACTTAGAGAGACCCAGTACTTC
>NA|TRBV24-1|TRBJ2-1|NA
CATSDPRSGDDEQFF
TGTGCCACCAGTGATCCCCGGAGTGGGGATGATGAGCAGTTCTTC
>NA|TRBV6-5|TRBJ2-7|NA
CASSYSGTHYEQYF
TGTGCCAGCAGTTACTCCGGGACTCACTACGAGCAGTACTTC
>NA|TRBV5-4|TRBJ2-1|TRBD2
CASSLALAGVNEQFF
TGTGCCAGCAGCTTGGCACTAGCGGGGGTAAATGAGCAGTTCTTC
>NA|TRBV7-9|TRBJ2-4|NA
CASRGPENIQYF
TGTGCCAGCAGGGGGCCCGAAAACATTCAGTACTTC
>NA|TRBV20-1|TRBJ2-1|TRBD2
CSARGAGNEQFF
TGCAGTGCTAGAGGAGCGGGGAATGAGCAGTTCTTC
>few|TRBV20-1|TRBJ2-2|NA
CSARNPPHGELFF
TGCAGTGCTAGAAATCCCCCCCACGGGGAGCTGTTTTTT
>few|TRBV7-2|TRBJ2-7|TRBD2
CASSPGGARLEYF
TGTGCCAGCAGCCCCGGGGGGGCGAGATTGGAGTACTTC
>NA|TRBV12-3/TRBV12-4|TRBJ1-5|TRBD1
CASSFPGQLLHF
TGTGCCAGCAGTTTTCCGGGACAGTTATTGCATTTT
>many|TRBV15|TRBJ2-5|NA
CATSEAGGEETQYF
TGTGCCACCAGCGAGGCCGGGGGCGAAGAGACCCAGTACTTC
>few|TRBV7-9|TRBJ2-2|NA
CASSLAQHTGELFF
TGTGCCAGCAGCTTGGCCCAACACACCGGGGAGCTGTTTTTT
>many|TRBV5-1|TRBJ2-1|NA
CASSFGTSDEQFF
TGCGCCAGCAGCTTTGGAACGAGTGATGAGCAGTTCTTC
>few|TRBV5-1|TRBJ2-6|NA
CASSLRSGANVLTF
TGCGCCAGCAGCTTGCGCTCTGGGGCCAACGTCCTGACTTTC
>many|TRBV12-3/TRBV12-4|TRBJ1-5|NA
CASSLGGPSQPQHF
TGTGCCAGCAGTTTGGGGGGGCCGAGTCAGCCCCAGCATTTT
>few|TRBV6-5|TRBJ2-1|NA
CASSYQASYNEQFF
TGTGCCAGCAGTTATCAGGCCTCCTACAATGAGCAGTTCTTC
>few|TRBV9|TRBJ2-5|TRBD1
CASSDSGGWGTQYF
TGTGCCAGCAGCGACTCAGGGGGCTGGGGGACCCAGTACTTC
>few|TRBV7-9|TRBJ1-1|NA
CASSLPGFLEAFF
TGTGCCAGCAGCTTACCGGGCTTCCTTGAAGCTTTCTTT
>many|TRBV9|TRBJ2-5|NA
CASSVAPTQGQETQYF
TGTGCCAGCAGCGTAGCACCGACCCAGGGACAAGAGACCCAGTACTTC